A selection of T cell receptor beta chains follows, all from one sample in a study of Tregs in tolerant kidney transplant recipients. Using immunoSEQ multiplex PCR, the repertoire was profiled, and TCRdb retains in-frame clones only, with some absent. The data show about 110,000 clones, with nearly 90% seen just once and approximately 0.34% held by the top ten. This specimen was CD4+ T cells from blood, taken before the transplant. The receptor source for this set is a human donor who received a combined kidney and bone marrow transplant. Both conserved end residues are part of each CDR3. Fields, in order: V gene, J gene, clone size, D gene, CDR3 DNA, CDR3 protein. The D gene is left open where the match is weak. The listing skips clone size in some rows; elsewhere it reads once, few, many or a size class.

>TRBV6-1|TRBJ2-1|.|.
TGTGCCAGCAGTGAGCGGACACCAACGCAGGGTGCCTACAATGAGCAGTTCTTC
CASSERTPTQGAYNEQFF
>TRBV15|TRBJ1-1|.|.
TGTGCCACCAGCAGAGATCGGGGGACCAACACTGAAGCTTTCTTT
CATSRDRGTNTEAFF
>TRBV27|TRBJ1-6|.|TRBD1
TGTGCCAGCAGTACCGGGACAGGTAGCTCCTATAATTCACCCCTCCACTTT
CASSTGTGSSYNSPLHF
>TRBV7-2|TRBJ2-1|.|TRBD2
TGTGCCAGCAGTTTAGCATCGCCAGCGGGGGGGCATGAGCAGTTCTTC
CASSLASPAGGHEQFF
>TRBV6-1|TRBJ2-7|.|.
TGTGCCAGCAGTGAAGGGACAGCTCCTTACGAGCAGTACTTC
CASSEGTAPYEQYF
>TRBV5-4|TRBJ2-2|.|TRBD2
TGTGCCAGCAGCTTTAGGCTAGCGGGAGCCACCGGGGAGCTGTTTTTT
CASSFRLAGATGELFF
>TRBV5-1|TRBJ2-7|.|.
TGCGCCAGCAGCTCATTAGGAGGCTTCGAGCAGTACTTC
CASSSLGGFEQYF
>TRBV7-2|TRBJ2-5|.|.
TGTGCCAGCAGCTTATGGGGGGGCGGCGGGGAGACCCAGTACTTC
CASSLWGGGGETQYF
>TRBV20-1|TRBJ1-1|.|.
TGCAGTGCTAGTAACCGGGTCGAAGCTTTCTTT
CSASNRVEAFF
>TRBV10-3|TRBJ2-1|once|TRBD1
TGTGCCATCAGTATTCACAGGGGTGGTAGTGAGCAGTTCTTC
CAISIHRGGSEQFF
>TRBV19|TRBJ2-1|.|TRBD1
TGTGCCAGTAGCCCGACAGGGTCCTACAATGAGCAGTTCTTC
CASSPTGSYNEQFF
>TRBV11-2|TRBJ2-1|.|.
TGTGCCAGCAGCTTCACTAGCCCCAATGAGCAGTTCTTC
CASSFTSPNEQFF
>TRBV28|TRBJ2-1|.|TRBD2
TGTGCCAGCAACCCCTCTAGCGGGAATATCAATGAGCAGTTCTTC
CASNPSSGNINEQFF
>TRBV7-6|TRBJ2-7|.|TRBD2
TGTGCCAGCAGCCGGGGGGTAGCGGGAGACTACGAGCAGTACTTC
CASSRGVAGDYEQYF
>TRBV10-2|TRBJ2-1|.|.
TGCGCCAGCAGTGACGCGGGGAAGACCTACAATGAGCAGTTCTTC
CASSDAGKTYNEQFF
>TRBV27|TRBJ2-5|.|TRBD2
TGTGCCAGTTCCGACTCGGGGGGACGGGAGACCCAGTACTTC
CASSDSGGRETQYF
>TRBV5-5|TRBJ2-2|.|.
TGTGCCAGCAGCTTGGAGACAGGGACTGTTACCGGGGAGCTGTTTTTT
CASSLETGTVTGELFF
>TRBV5-1|TRBJ1-1|.|TRBD1
TGCGCCAGCTCACCAGGGGGTAGACAGGGGAACACTGAAGCTTTCTTT
CASSPGGRQGNTEAFF
>TRBV27|TRBJ2-1|.|TRBD1
TGTGCCAGCAGTTTAATCAGACAGGGGGTTGGCAATGAGCAGTTCTTC
CASSLIRQGVGNEQFF
>TRBV6-6|TRBJ2-1|.|TRBD2
TGTGCCAGCATTCCGGGGCCGGGACTAGACCATGAGCAGTTCTTC
CASIPGPGLDHEQFF
>TRBV4-1|TRBJ1-5|few|.
TGCGCCAGCAGCCAAGTTGCAGGGCAGCCCCAGCATTTT
CASSQVAGQPQHF
>TRBV7-7|TRBJ2-7|once|TRBD1
TGTGCCAGCAGCTCAGGCTACGGGACAGGGGGCGAGCAGTACTTC
CASSSGYGTGGEQYF
>TRBV27|TRBJ1-1|.|.
TGTGCCAGCAGTCGAGCGGGGGTCGGGGGCACTGAAGCTTTCTTT
CASSRAGVGGTEAFF
>TRBV9|TRBJ1-5|.|TRBD1
TGTGCCAGCAGCGTAGGGACAGGGGTTGGTCAGCCCCAGCATTTT
CASSVGTGVGQPQHF
>TRBV11-2|TRBJ1-2|.|TRBD1
TGTGCCAGCAGCTCCCGACAGGGGGTCGGTGGCTACACCTTC
CASSSRQGVGGYTF
>TRBV10-3|TRBJ2-7|few|.
TGTGCCATCAGCCCGGTACCATTAACCTACGAGCAGTACTTC
CAISPVPLTYEQYF
>TRBV7-9|TRBJ2-5|.|.
TGTGCCAGCAGCTTAGGGGGTTCCACCCAGGGGGAGACCCAGTACTTC
CASSLGGSTQGETQYF
>TRBV18|TRBJ1-6|.|TRBD1
TGTGCCAGCTCACCGTGGGACAGGGGTAGCTCACCCCTCCACTTT
CASSPWDRGSSPLHF
>TRBV7-2|TRBJ2-6|.|TRBD1
TGTGCCAGCAGCTTCGTGACAGGGCAAGTTCTGTCTGGGGCCAACGTCCTGACTTTC
CASSFVTGQVLSGANVLTF
>TRBV5-6|TRBJ1-1|.|.
TGTGCCAGCAGCCCCAATGCGGGAAGGAGCACTGAAGCTTTCTTT
CASSPNAGRSTEAFF
>TRBV5-1|TRBJ2-2|.|.
TGCGCCAGCAGCTTGGGTACTCTGGACACCGGGGAGCTGTTTTTT
CASSLGTLDTGELFF
>TRBV9|TRBJ2-5|.|.
TGTGCCAGCAGCGTAGAGGTGGGAGGCCCCCGATTGGACGTGACCCAGTACTTC
CASSVEVGGPRLDVTQYF
>TRBV6-1|TRBJ1-6|.|TRBD1
TGTGCCAGCAGTGATGGGGGACAGGGTTATTCACCCCTCCACTTT
CASSDGGQGYSPLHF
>TRBV5-1|TRBJ2-1|.|.
TGCGCCAGCAGCTTGGGGCAGGGATATTACAATGAGCAGTTCTTC
CASSLGQGYYNEQFF
>TRBV6-5|TRBJ2-1|.|TRBD1
TGTGCCAGCAGCAGACCCGGGACAGGGGGCAATGAGCAGTTCTTC
CASSRPGTGGNEQFF
>TRBV19|TRBJ1-5|.|.
TGTGCCAGTAGTAAACCCTTTCGACAGGTTCATCAGCCCCAGCATTTT
CASSKPFRQVHQPQHF
>TRBV2|TRBJ2-7|.|TRBD1
TGTGCCAGCAGTAATGGACAGGGAGGTTCCTACGAGCAGTACTTC
CASSNGQGGSYEQYF
>TRBV7-9|TRBJ2-5|once|TRBD1
TGTGCCAGCAGCCCTCCTTTTCTGACAGGGGCGAGAGAGACCCAGTACTTC
CASSPPFLTGARETQYF
>TRBV6-5|TRBJ1-1|.|.
TGTGCCAGCAGTTACACACTGAACACTGAAGCTTTCTTT
CASSYTLNTEAFF
>TRBV7-8|TRBJ1-1|.|.
TGTGCCAGCAGCTCGTTACAGGATCCCACTGAAGCTTTCTTT
CASSSLQDPTEAFF
>TRBV5-4|TRBJ2-7|.|.
TGTGCCAGCAGCTCTTTTGGGGAGCGGGCGCGCGAGCAGTACTTC
CASSSFGERAREQYF
>TRBV9|TRBJ2-3|.|TRBD2
TGTGCCAGCAGCGTAGAAGGTAGCGGGAGCGCAGATACGCAGTATTTT
CASSVEGSGSADTQYF
>TRBV5-1|TRBJ1-1|.|.
TGCGCCAGCAGCTTGCGGGGGGACACTGAAGCTTTCTTT
CASSLRGDTEAFF
>TRBV18|TRBJ2-1|.|TRBD2
TGTGCCAGCTCACCACCGGCGCGGGGGTACAATGAGCAGTTCTTC
CASSPPARGYNEQFF
>TRBV7-2|TRBJ2-7|.|TRBD2
TGTGCCAGCAGATTAACAGCGGGAGGGTACGAGCAGTACTTC
CASRLTAGGYEQYF
>TRBV5-1|TRBJ2-7|.|TRBD1
TGCGCCAGCAGCTTGGGGACAGGGCTCGAGCAGTACTTC
CASSLGTGLEQYF
>TRBV5-1|TRBJ1-3|medium-sized|.
TGCGCCAGCAGCCTCAGGGGCGTCTCTGGAAACACCATATATTTT
CASSLRGVSGNTIYF
>TRBV5-1|TRBJ2-4|.|.
TGCGCCAGCAGCTTGGGGGAGGCGTTAGCCAAAAACATTCAGTACTTC
CASSLGEALAKNIQYF
>TRBV10-3|TRBJ2-1|.|TRBD1
TGTGCCATCAGTGATGGGACAGGGGGCTTTGAGCAGTTCTTC
CAISDGTGGFEQFF
>TRBV20-1|TRBJ1-4|.|.
TGCAGTGCCCCCCGTCCAGACAGACTGTTTTTT
CSAPRPDRLFF
>TRBV7-2|TRBJ2-7|.|.
TGTGCCAGCAGCCCGGGGGCAGGGGGTGGCGAGCAGTACTTC
CASSPGAGGGEQYF
>TRBV5-4|TRBJ2-1|.|TRBD1
TGTGCCAGCAGCTCTGGACAGGGGTCACGCAATGAGCAGTTCTTC
CASSSGQGSRNEQFF
>TRBV6-5|TRBJ2-3|.|.
TGTGCCAGCAGTTATTTTCGGGATACGCAGTATTTT
CASSYFRDTQYF
>TRBV25-1|TRBJ1-4|.|.
TGTGCCAGCAGTGCCAAGCGGTGGACGGATGAAAAACTGTTTTTT
CASSAKRWTDEKLFF
>TRBV6-5|TRBJ2-7|.|TRBD2
TGTGCCAGCAGTCGGACTAGCGACTACGAGCAGTACTTC
CASSRTSDYEQYF